Listed below are T cell receptor beta chains from one sample, sequenced in a study of T cells in Graves' hyperthyroidism and ophthalmopathy. TCRdb itself ran the multiplex PCR reads through MiXCR, one entry per CDR3 protein. Altogether about 210,000 distinct CDR3 sequences are present, about 15% being singletons, with the ten largest covering roughly 50%. What was sequenced was blood. The receptors stem from a man aged 50 to 60 with Graves' hyperthyroidism. CDR3s include the opening cysteine and the closing phenylalanine or tryptophan. The order of the fields is J gene, CDR3 length, D gene, V gene, clone size, CDR3 protein, CDR3 DNA. The D gene is left open where the match is weak. The listing skips clone size in some rows; elsewhere it reads once, few, many or a size class.

J: TRBJ2-2
length: 11
D: .
V: TRBV27
size: many
CDR3: CASSSYGELFF
DNA: TGTGCCAGCAGCTCATACGGGGAGCTGTTTTTT

J: TRBJ2-7
length: 15
D: .
V: TRBV14
size: .
CDR3: CASSQSGTSSYEQYF
DNA: TGTGCCAGCAGCCAATCAGGAACATCTTCCTACGAGCAGTACTTC

J: TRBJ2-1
length: 16
D: TRBD2
V: TRBV6-1
size: many
CDR3: CASSGGSGTSGSEQFF
DNA: TGTGCCAGCAGCGGAGGGTCCGGGACTAGCGGGAGTGAGCAGTTCTTC

J: TRBJ2-4
length: 13
D: .
V: TRBV28
size: .
CDR3: CASSPALGKIQYF
DNA: TGTGCCAGCAGTCCCGCCCTAGGGAAAATTCAGTACTTC

J: TRBJ2-7
length: 14
D: .
V: TRBV28
size: many
CDR3: CASSLLRGPYEQYF
DNA: TGTGCCAGCAGTTTGCTGAGGGGCCCCTACGAGCAGTACTTC

J: TRBJ2-3
length: 10
D: .
V: TRBV29-1
size: .
CDR3: CSGAWDTQYF
DNA: TGCAGCGGTGCGTGGGATACGCAGTATTTT

J: TRBJ1-6
length: 17
D: TRBD1
V: TRBV6-5
size: .
CDR3: CASSYSMSRGYHSPLHF
DNA: TGTGCCAGCAGTTACAGTATGAGCAGGGGGTATCATTCACCCCTCCACTTT

J: TRBJ2-3
length: 16
D: TRBD2
V: TRBV2
size: many
CDR3: CASSERAGGGTDTQYF
DNA: TGTGCCAGCAGTGAAAGAGCGGGAGGGGGAACAGATACGCAGTATTTT

J: TRBJ2-1
length: 11
D: .
V: TRBV25-1
size: .
CDR3: CASSEYHEQFF
DNA: TGTGCCAGCAGTGAATACCATGAGCAGTTCTTC

J: TRBJ2-3
length: 13
D: .
V: TRBV29-1
size: .
CDR3: CSVDKEGQGTQYF
DNA: TGCAGCGTTGACAAGGAGGGGCAAGGTACGCAGTATTTT

J: TRBJ1-2
length: 16
D: TRBD1
V: TRBV7-8
size: few
CDR3: CASSTRQGHIGYGYTF
DNA: TGTGCCAGCAGTACCCGACAGGGCCATATTGGGTATGGCTACACCTTC

J: TRBJ2-7
length: 13
D: .
V: TRBV7-2
size: many
CDR3: CASSLVADYEQYF
DNA: TGTGCCAGCAGCTTAGTGGCCGACTACGAGCAGTACTTC

J: TRBJ1-1
length: 14
D: .
V: TRBV20-1
size: few
CDR3: CSASRGIGDTEAFF
DNA: TGCAGTGCTAGTCGTGGAATTGGCGACACTGAAGCTTTCTTT

J: TRBJ2-7
length: 16
D: .
V: TRBV19
size: .
CDR3: CASSISGVPSIYEQYF
DNA: TGTGCCAGTAGTATATCGGGGGTTCCTAGCATCTACGAGCAGTACTTC

J: TRBJ2-1
length: 15
D: .
V: TRBV30
size: .
CDR3: CAWSDTGPSYNEQFF
DNA: TGTGCCTGGAGTGATACGGGACCCTCCTACAATGAGCAGTTCTTC

J: TRBJ2-1
length: 16
D: TRBD2
V: TRBV7-9
size: many
CDR3: CASSQRVTSGNNEQFF
DNA: TGTGCCAGCAGCCAGAGAGTGACTAGCGGGAACAATGAGCAGTTCTTC

J: TRBJ1-1
length: 14
D: TRBD1
V: TRBV5-1
size: many
CDR3: CASMTQGAGTEAFF
DNA: TGCGCCAGCATGACACAGGGGGCGGGCACTGAAGCTTTCTTT

J: TRBJ2-2
length: 18
D: TRBD2
V: TRBV7-9
size: .
CDR3: CASSPTRRIAGRTGELFF
DNA: TGTGCCAGCAGCCCTACGCGAAGGATAGCGGGACGGACCGGGGAGCTGTTTTTT

J: TRBJ2-2
length: 13
D: TRBD1
V: TRBV5-8
size: few
CDR3: CAGYRGVTGELFF
DNA: TGTGCCGGATACAGGGGGGTCACCGGGGAGCTGTTTTTT

J: TRBJ2-7
length: 14
D: TRBD2
V: TRBV6-1
size: .
CDR3: CASSTLAGVHEQYF
DNA: TGTGCCAGCAGTACACTAGCGGGAGTTCACGAGCAGTACTTC

J: TRBJ2-7
length: 14
D: .
V: TRBV28
size: many
CDR3: CASSLVGMNHEQYF
DNA: TGTGCCAGCAGTTTAGTAGGGATGAACCACGAGCAGTACTTC

J: TRBJ1-4
length: 15
D: .
V: TRBV5-1
size: .
CDR3: CASSLGGASSEKLFF
DNA: TGCGCCAGCAGCTTGGGGGGGGCATCAAGTGAAAAACTGTTTTTT

J: TRBJ1-2
length: 12
D: .
V: TRBV5-1
size: many
CDR3: CASSLAGDGYTF
DNA: TGCGCCAGCAGCTTGGCAGGGGACGGCTACACCTTC

J: TRBJ1-2
length: 15
D: TRBD1
V: TRBV28
size: many
CDR3: CASSLIEGALRGYTF
DNA: TGTGCCAGCAGTTTAATAGAGGGGGCGCTGAGGGGCTACACCTTC

J: TRBJ2-2
length: 13
D: .
V: TRBV20-1
size: .
CDR3: CSASEANTGELFF
DNA: TGCAGTGCTAGTGAGGCGAACACCGGGGAGCTGTTTTTT

J: TRBJ2-3
length: 16
D: .
V: TRBV28
size: many
CDR3: CASSTAPGGTTDTQYF
DNA: TGTGCCAGCAGTACCGCTCCCGGGGGAACCACAGATACGCAGTATTTT

J: TRBJ2-1
length: 13
D: TRBD1
V: TRBV4-1
size: .
CDR3: CASSQTGQRKQFF
DNA: TGCGCCAGCAGCCAGACGGGACAGCGAAAGCAGTTCTTC